This T cell receptor beta chain was sequenced for a study of identical twins (dated by TCRdb to about 2016). Background on the whole study: To test whether fetal clonotypes persist, the study used deep sequencing on TCR alpha and beta repertoires from monozygotic twins, unrelated adults of various ages, and cord blood. To rule out contamination, the twin experiments were replicated at different times with different library preparation protocols.

The library was produced with 5' RACE. For sequencing, an Illumina HiSeq 2000 was employed. Template switching introduced a universal primer binding site; the final cDNA contained a unique molecular identifier, enabling accurate counting of TCR cDNA molecules. Specific primers in the conserved constant-segment region were used to synthesize first-strand cDNA for the TCR alpha and beta chains. To control for contamination, each cDNA library was double barcoded with a SMART-Mk sample barcode plus Illumina barcodes. TruSeq adapter sequences along with Illumina sample barcodes were introduced in two successive PCR steps. TCR alpha and beta cDNA libraries were sequenced on the Illumina HiSeq platform with custom primers. The source study handled its data this way. MiGEC processed the raw reads to extract unique molecular identifiers, while MiXCR was used to determine the CDR3 positions. For each individual, recombination models were inferred using an EM algorithm with the repgenHMM and IGoR tools. The analysis of shared clonotypes was done with the tcR package in R, with sharing normalized by the product of cloneset sizes. Out-of-frame nonproductive sequences were analyzed to study raw recombination free of thymic and clonal selection effects. The public reads were reanalyzed by TCRdb: fastp trimming at Q25, MiXCR alignment, in-frame beta chains only. CDR3 protein sequences are deduplicated, and each keeps its most common genes and DNA. TCRdb, not the original authors, processed these V and J calls. The sample table records hundreds of thousands of distinct CDR3 sequences; around 6% of these occur just once. In total, the top ten clones hold roughly 1.6% of the sample.

V lost 5 bases and J lost 4 bases, and the count of bases not matched to a germline gene is 11. Counted from cysteine to phenylalanine, this CDR3 has 17 amino acids. Only the CDR3 portion is preserved as DNA: 51 bases, with reading frame beginning at the first base. The research as a whole found: Out-of-frame TCR alpha sequences shared between twins showed an excess of low generation-probability sequences compared with coincidental sharing between unrelated individuals. Invariant T cells such as MAIT and iNKT could partly confound zero-insertion analyses, although diverse VJ usage argued against such confounding for most clonotypes. Fewer insertions were carried by abundant cord blood beta clonotypes, a similar but weaker trend appeared in young adult naive repertoires, and no such trend appeared in memory repertoires. Because the same donors could not be followed over many years, the conclusions relied on cross-sectional statistical analysis. Excess twin sharing in beta out-of-frame sequences was weaker because fewer shared sequences lowered the signal-to-noise ratio. Out-of-frame TCR alpha sharing in monozygotic twins was systematically underestimated by recombination models, whereas sharing between unrelated individuals was in agreement with the recombination models.

All donors were healthy Caucasians. The researchers also sequenced three unrelated adults who were not twins: a male aged 18 to 30, a male aged 50 to 60, and a female aged 50 to 60. Using Miltenyi CD45RO+ enrichment and human naive T-cell isolation kits, memory (CD45RO+) and naive T cells were isolated from PBMC. Regarding this clonotype: Its antigen remains undetermined. Base qualities are not at hand, and no much larger clone is one base apart.

The chain joins TRBV12-3 or TRBV12-4 to TRBJ2-2; 9 nucleotides in the junction match TRBD2. Input material: naive T cells sorted from blood. According to the study, the label for this sample's cell subset or site signals: cells isolated with a human naive T-cell isolation kit. This TCR was sampled from a man aged 18 to 29 in good health. The CDR3 is CASSRARAGGGTGELFF. The nucleotides are TGTGCCAGCAGTCGCGCCCGAGCGGGAGGCGGCACCGGGGAGCTGTTTTTT.